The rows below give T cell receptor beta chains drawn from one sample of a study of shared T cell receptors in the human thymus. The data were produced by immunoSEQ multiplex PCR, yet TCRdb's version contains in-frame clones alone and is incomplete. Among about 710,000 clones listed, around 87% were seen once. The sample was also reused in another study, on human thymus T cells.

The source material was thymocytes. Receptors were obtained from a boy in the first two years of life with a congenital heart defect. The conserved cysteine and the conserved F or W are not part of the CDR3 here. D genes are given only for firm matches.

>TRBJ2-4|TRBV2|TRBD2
ASSELLAVKNIQY
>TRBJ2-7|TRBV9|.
ASSVPRTYRYEQY
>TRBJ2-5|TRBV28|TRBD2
ASLTGTRTRDTQY
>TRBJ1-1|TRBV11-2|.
ASSLDVGVGNTEAF
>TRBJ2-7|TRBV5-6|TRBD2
ASSGGTSGAYEQY
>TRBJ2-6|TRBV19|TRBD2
ASSGLALSSGANVLT
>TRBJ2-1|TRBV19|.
ASSIGEAVDEQF
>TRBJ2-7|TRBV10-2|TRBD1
ASSEVGQGEYEQY
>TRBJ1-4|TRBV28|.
ASTDPGFEKLF
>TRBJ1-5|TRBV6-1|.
ASSKGGTKH
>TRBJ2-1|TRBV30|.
AWSQGNEQF
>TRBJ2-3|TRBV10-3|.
AISESQGNGPSTDTQY
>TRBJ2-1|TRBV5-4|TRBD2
ASSLGLAGGEQF
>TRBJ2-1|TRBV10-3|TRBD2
AISESITGLGINNEQF
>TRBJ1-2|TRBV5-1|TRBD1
ASSYTRQGLDGYT
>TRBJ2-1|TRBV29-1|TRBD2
SVVRREASSYNEQF
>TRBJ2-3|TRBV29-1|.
SVTLDRPSADTQY
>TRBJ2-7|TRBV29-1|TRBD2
SVAPGEGSYEQY
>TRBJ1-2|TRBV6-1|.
ASSELEGANYGYT
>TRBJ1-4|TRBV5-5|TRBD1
ASSLGQGRNEKLF
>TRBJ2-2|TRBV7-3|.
ASSLRPGELF
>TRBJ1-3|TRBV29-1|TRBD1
SVVWFGTGMSTIY
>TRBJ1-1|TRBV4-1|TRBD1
ASSPPGGAYMNTEAF
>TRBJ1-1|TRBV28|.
ASSKTGANTEAF
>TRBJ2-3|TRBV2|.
ASSADEGDTQY
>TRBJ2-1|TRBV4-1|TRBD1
ASSQDGQDSDQF
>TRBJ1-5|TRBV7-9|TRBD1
ASSLKGTVNQPQH
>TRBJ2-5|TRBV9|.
ASSVVGGEETQY
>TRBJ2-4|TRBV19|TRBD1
ASSRMGTETY
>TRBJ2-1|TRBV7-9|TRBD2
ASSFRDYRNEQF
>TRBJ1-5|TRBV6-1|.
ASSERENSNQPQH
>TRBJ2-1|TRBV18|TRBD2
ASSPRGGGTSLYNEQF
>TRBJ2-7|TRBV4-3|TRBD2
ASSPQSGTSSYEQY
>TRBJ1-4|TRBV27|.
ASRGPGVKDEKLF
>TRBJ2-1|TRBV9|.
ASTRPGSGDNEQF
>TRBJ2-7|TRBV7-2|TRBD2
ASSLELGGSVSYEQY
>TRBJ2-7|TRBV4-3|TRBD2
ASSRPQRGEEQY
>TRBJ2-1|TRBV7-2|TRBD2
ASSLVARAGRNEQF
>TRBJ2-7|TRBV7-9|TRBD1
ASSLAGDRGFPTYEQY
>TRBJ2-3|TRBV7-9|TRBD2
ASSSTRGGQDTQY
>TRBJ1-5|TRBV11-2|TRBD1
ASSHGQAPSQPQH
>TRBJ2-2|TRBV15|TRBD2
ATSRDLLAGGTGELF
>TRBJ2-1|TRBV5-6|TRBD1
ASSPRDRGGNEQF
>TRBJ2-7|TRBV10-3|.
AISERFPIEGQY
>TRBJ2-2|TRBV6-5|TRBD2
ASSQAGMAGELF
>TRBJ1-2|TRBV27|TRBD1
ASSGDRGDYGYT
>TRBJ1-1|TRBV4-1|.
ASRALGVAFDNTEAF
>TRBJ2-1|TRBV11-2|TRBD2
ASSFKRPGLVILEQF
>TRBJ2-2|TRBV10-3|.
AIRYRTPGELF
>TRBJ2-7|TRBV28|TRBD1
ASGTGDPSSYEQY
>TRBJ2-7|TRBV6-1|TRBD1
ASSRQGSYEQY
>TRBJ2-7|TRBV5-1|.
ASSSLQGNEQY
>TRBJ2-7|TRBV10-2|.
ASRKATRTAALSHEQY